This T cell receptor (beta chain) was identified in a study of cytomegalovirus exposure and HLA in healthy donors listed by TCRdb under 2017. For the wider study: An earlier analysis of approximately 550 of the donors reported 250 to 300 Gb of sequence data and 100 million to 130 million unique TCR beta sequences from about 200 million T cells. An early release covering roughly 600 HLA-typed donors comprised around 300 gigabases of sequencing data and approximately 85 million unique TCR sequences. Among the roughly 390 genotyped donors, around 81% belonged to the genetic ancestry cluster associated with self-reported Caucasian donors. The study was designed to test whether signatures of past pathogen exposure could be identified by cataloging public T cell receptors. Using immunosequencing, the study profiled T cell repertoires from roughly 650 subjects and related those repertoires to cytomegalovirus serostatus. Besides the first cohort of roughly 700 subjects, a separate validation cohort made up of over 100 different subjects was used. The study combined high-throughput TCR immunosequencing, statistical association of individual TCRs with disease status, and machine learning to predict cytomegalovirus infection status. A later analysis re-analyzed previously published TCR beta repertoires from about 600 donors and added high-resolution HLA genotyping to study TCR occurrence patterns. Rather than drawing on any new phenotypic data, the later analysis identified candidate immune exposures from TCR beta sequences and the way those sequences occurred across donors. In an earlier analysis of a few hundred of the donors, high-throughput TCR beta sequencing was used to judge whether each TCR beta V gene segment behaved as functional or pseudogenic. Donor age, sex, ethnicity and CMV serostatus were collected together with the repertoire data. Genome-wide SNP genotypes for about 65% of the roughly 670 donors were used in a later genetic analysis, which treated that subset as a discovery cohort. All discovery cohort repertoires had been generated on a single sequencing platform. HLA typing covered class I and class II loci at four-digit resolution. Typing coverage differed by locus: A, B, C, DRB1 and DQB1 were typed in roughly 620-630 donors, DQA1 in 522, DPA1 in nearly 610, and DPB1 in around 490. Roughly 5 DR-DQ haplotypes were handled as single units for association and clustering, since linkage in the cohort was strong. On average, roughly 250,000 unique TCR beta nucleotide sequences were sequenced per donor among a few hundred genotyped donors of the cohort, with roughly 18% of those sequences being non-productive. The research as a whole found: The classifier was reported to diagnose cytomegalovirus status with high specificity and sensitivity in both the original cohort and the validation cohort. Because HLA typing was unavailable for some donors at each locus, only the typed subset was used in association tests. Only TCR beta chains were sequenced in this cohort, and the absence of alpha or paired-chain data limited detectable features. In vitro tests confirmed that three of the cytomegalovirus-associated TCR beta chains recognize cytomegalovirus antigens. Because counts were too low, some 16 rarely observed V segments, including chromosome 9 orphons, were excluded from the earlier analysis of under 650 of the donors. In a later analysis, TCR association rates were found to vary across HLA loci, with the most associated TCRs seen for DRB1 alleles and the fewest for HLA-C alleles. The sequencing pipeline was judged likely to have produced a cluster of highly shared sequence variants as a technical artifact. Strong co-occurrence of HLA alleles, especially DR and DQ, made assigning TCR associations to individual alleles difficult. In a later analysis, HLA-associated TCR beta chains showed more clonal expansion and lower generation probabilities than non-associated chains that were equally common. The authors suggested that the approach could potentially be extended to other disease states and immunological phenotypes. The 87-base-pair reads could not distinguish some IMGT-functional V segments, including TRBV6-2 and TRBV6-3, so those segments were excluded. The presence/absence analyses assumed that sequencing depth was roughly uniform across donors, and that assumption may not be true. While some public TCRs were present in many individuals, most TCR sequences turned up only very rarely across donors. An association between a missense DCLRE1C variant and V-gene and J-gene trimming of TCR beta chains was found in a later genetic analysis and replicated in an independent cohort. Correlated functional status among segregating V segments might reflect linkage disequilibrium, but an unknown experimental factor could not be ruled out. A further reported finding was that TCR beta sequences accurately predicted the HLA-A and HLA-B alleles for most subjects in the first cohort. Broadly in line with IMGT annotations, most TCR beta V segments showed up in productive rearrangements about 87% or about 30% of the time in an earlier analysis of about 500 of the donors. The study listed 150 to 200 TCR beta chains as associated with cytomegalovirus. Compared with the approximately 710-donor mean, donors in an Asian-associated ancestry cluster had fewer N-insertions in productive TCRs, according to a later genetic analysis. In a later analysis, most CMV-associated TCR beta chains were found to appear HLA-restricted, with HLA associations seemingly driven largely by CMV exposure. Several of the top co-occurrence clusters appeared to be linked to parvovirus B19, influenza, CMV and Epstein-Barr virus, according to a later analysis. For the cohort, immune exposure information was limited to CMV serostatus. A later analysis associated about 17,000 TCR beta sequences with specific HLA alleles at a false discovery rate of 0.05.

Receptor amplification or capture employed the immunoSEQ multiplex PCR assay. For the multiplex PCR, a mixture combining 60 forward primers for TCR Vbeta segments and 13 reverse primers for TCR Jbeta segments was used. The CDR3 region of rearranged TCR beta genes was amplified from genomic DNA by a multiplex PCR assay. The amplified TCR beta libraries were sequenced on the Illumina HiSeq System as 87-base-pair reads. The authors processed their data as follows. A later analysis counted around 72 million unique TCR beta chains across the 550 to 800 repertoires, and roughly 10 million of these chains were shared by at least two donors. Raw reads were error-corrected and collapsed into unique sequences with a nearest-neighbor algorithm that merged closely related sequences to remove PCR and sequencing errors. V, D and J gene segments were assigned by aligning CDR3 sequences to IMGT reference sequences. Each retained sequence needed at least a six-nucleotide match to both a V gene segment and a J gene segment. A rearrangement counted as productive if the CDR3 had no stop codons and remained in frame with V and J, and every other rearrangement counted as non-productive. CDR3 was defined by IMGT convention, running from the second conserved V-encoded cysteine to the conserved J-encoded phenylalanine. Sequences without an unambiguous match to a single V gene segment were excluded from the earlier analysis of 450 to 750 of the donors. In an earlier analysis of 450 to 750 of the donors, a V segment was called functional when productive rearrangements were above 56.7%, and segregating when the standard deviation between donors exceeded 5%. A statistical classification framework was built to diagnose cytomegalovirus status from the catalog of TCR beta chain sequences. A later analysis assigned V and J genes by comparing TCR nucleotide sequences with IMGT/GENE-DB human TR gene sequences. The TCRdist pipeline was used in a later analysis to assign CDR3 sequences and most-parsimonious VDJ recombination scenarios. In a later analysis, each TCR beta chain was defined by its CDR3 amino acid sequence together with its V-gene family, and reads lacking a unique V-gene family were excluded. To address suspected cross-contamination and a sequencing artifact, a later analysis removed 450 to 700 highly shared, low-generation-probability nucleotide sequences. For each public chain, a later analysis derived a clonal expansion index from normalized ranks of inferred template counts within each repertoire. Generation probabilities in a later analysis came from a VDJ recombination model fitted to out-of-frame rearrangements, and those results were checked against IGoR. In a later analysis, hypergeometric tests were used to score TCR-TCR, TCR-HLA and TCR-CMV co-occurrence, with a repertoire-size bias correction applied to TCR pairs. In a later analysis, false discovery rates were estimated by permuting HLA or CMV assignments 20 times. In a later analysis, co-occurring TCRs were grouped using DBSCAN, with TCRdist sequence similarity added in when clustering inside HLA-allele-positive subsets. Repertoires with fewer than 30,000 or more than 120,000 public chains, plus five repertoires with anomalous nucleotide sharing, were excluded from co-occurrence clustering. The clones in this table, taken by TCRdb from immuneACCESS, are in-frame only. Not every clone is retained; where verified, under half of the shortfall comes from an unresolved V gene, and the cause of the rest is unknown. The V and J calls and clone size were taken over from that table, and D and trimming were inferred from the DNA. The sample has roughly 150,000 clones on record, roughly 85% of them singletons. Less than 2.5% of the sample rests with the top ten.

Reading the germline V gene (reference sequence) gives CDR1 SEHNR and CDR2 FQNEAQ. Measured from the cysteine to the phenylalanine, the CDR3 is 14 residues long. CDR3 DNA only is kept here, 42 bases in frame from base 1. In the case of this clone: What this receptor recognizes is not known. The record has no base qualities; no much larger clone is one base away.

The cohort was made up of several hundred healthy bone marrow donors. Cohort members were all nominally healthy when sampled, although unrecorded immune exposures were likely present. The donor tested CMV seronegative, placing the donor among the 350 to 400 seronegative members of the cohort. Every donor gave a peripheral blood sample, and the peripheral blood mononuclear cells from that sample were used for TCR beta sequencing. Genomic DNA extraction from the blood cell samples was performed with the Qiagen DNeasy Blood Extraction Kit. The sequencing input was PBMCs. This sequence originates from a young woman in good health and CMV-seronegative. The V gene is TRBV7-9 and the J gene is TRBJ2-5; confidence is insufficient to name the D gene. The DNA end favors TRBJ2-7, so the J call may be wrong. The nucleotide sequence is TGTGCCAGCAGCTTAGTTCATAGCTCCTACGAGCAGTACTTC. This is translated as CASSLVHSSYEQYF.